Below, 27 T cell receptor beta chains from the same sample are listed, as sequenced in a study of T cells after yellow fever vaccination. TCRdb fed the 5' RACE reads into MiXCR, producing one record per CDR3 protein. The sample consists of about 360,000 distinct CDR3 sequences, more than 5.5% of them appearing once. The source was PBMCs, collected 5 days after the yellow fever booster vaccination. The receptors derive from a man aged 25-45 years who received the YFV17D yellow fever vaccine.

This sequence joins TRBV14 and TRBJ2-1; 13 bases fit TRBD2. CDR1 is SGHDN and CDR2 is FVKESK in the germline V gene. V gave up 2 bases and J gave up 3 bases; unmatched junction bases: 1. The CDR3 runs 16 residues. The CDR3 DNA sequence: TGTGCCAGCAGCCAAACTAGCGGGGGGGGCTACAATGAGCAGTTCTTC. It encodes CASSQTSGGGYNEQFF.

This clonotype has a handful of counts. The chain couples TRBV7-2 to TRBJ2-3; D not resolved. Germline V gene lookup returns CDR1 SGHTA and CDR2 FQGNSA. CDR3 length: 11 amino acids. The V gene lost 5 bases and the J gene lost 6 bases, with 6 bases spanning the gap. The DNA of the CDR3 is TGTGCCAGCAGCCGGTGGGATACGCAGTATTTT. Amino acid sequence: CASSRWDTQYF.

This clonotype appeared a few times. This rearrangement joins TRBV2 to TRBJ2-1; no clear D gene. With 2 bases removed from V and 7 bases from J, the gap between germline ends came to 12 bases. The CDR3 length is 14 residues. Germline V gives CDR1 SNHLY, CDR2 FYNNEI. The CDR3 spells CASSEPGSRNEQFF. CDR3 bases: TGTGCCAGCAGTGAACCGGGCAGTAGAAATGAGCAGTTCTTC.

In this sample, this clonotype turned up many times. The CDR3 DNA reads TGTGCCAGCAGCTTAGATGCCGGGAACACCGGGGAGCTGTTTTTT. Translation: CASSLDAGNTGELFF. The genes are TRBV7-9 and TRBJ2-2, with D unclear. The CDR3 is 15 amino acids. Deletions cut 1 base from V and 1 base from J, with 7 bases between. In germline, CDR1 is SEHNR, CDR2 FQNEAQ (reference sequence).

Many counts were recorded for this clonotype. V gene TRBV5-1 combines with J gene TRBJ2-5; D call uncertain. Trimming stripped 5 bases from V and 2 bases from J, with 13 bases between. In germline, CDR1 is SGHRS, CDR2 YFSETQ. This CDR3 is built from 14 residues. For the CDR3, the DNA is TGCGCCAGCAGATTTAGGTCTGCACAAGAGACCCAGTACTTC. This gives the protein CASRFRSAQETQYF.

This clonotype appeared many times. The CDR3 protein is CASSSLTGGYGYTF. CDR3 in DNA: TGTGCCAGCAGCTCCTTGACAGGGGGCTATGGCTACACCTTC. V is TRBV12-3 or TRBV12-4 and J is TRBJ1-2; TRBD1 matches at 9 bases. The CDR3 sequence is 14 residues long. V was clipped by 6 bases and J by 4 bases; unmatched bases: 6.

Only a few counts were recorded for this clonotype. CDR3 amino acids: CSAETGSYEQYF. Written as DNA, the CDR3 is TGCAGTGCTGAGACTGGTTCCTACGAGCAGTACTTC. The chain links TRBV20-1 to TRBJ2-7; no firm D call. Germline assignment: CDR1 DFQATT and CDR2 SNEGSKA (reference sequence). The germline V and J ends were trimmed by 5 bases and 1 base, with 9 bases remaining between them. The CDR3 is 12 residues long.

This clonotype was seen only a few times. The rearrangement uses TRBV6-5 and TRBJ2-5; D gene unclear. This CDR3 region has 13 residues. Germline V gives CDR1 MNHEY, CDR2 SVGAGI. The V and J ends lost 0 bases and 7 bases respectively, with 9 bases between them. CDR3: CASSYSHPGTQYF. The CDR3 DNA reads TGTGCCAGCAGTTACTCACACCCGGGGACCCAGTACTTC.

This chain connects TRBV20-1 to TRBJ2-5; TRBD1 is a possible D gene (5 bases). CDR3 length equals 12 residues. CDR1 and CDR2 (germline): DFQATT, SNEGSKA (reference sequence). Between the trimmed V and J ends, which lost 4 bases and 3 bases, there was a span of 9 bases. This CDR3 reads CSAIQVKETQYF. The CDR3 coding sequence is TGCAGTGCTATACAGGTTAAAGAGACCCAGTACTTC.

The chain is built from TRBV7-2 and TRBJ2-5, with TRBD2 matching 8 bases. Germline CDR1 and CDR2: SGHTA and FQGNSA. The CDR3 has 16 residues. J was trimmed by 4 bases and V by 4 bases; bases with no gene match: 11. The CDR3 is CASSSSLGLAGETQYF. DNA for the CDR3: TGTGCCAGCAGCTCCTCCCTAGGACTAGCTGGAGAGACCCAGTACTTC. Variable domain in full (rest from reference TRBV7-2 and TRBJ2-5): GAGVSQSPSNKVTEKGKDVELRCDPISGHTALYWYRQSLGQGLEFLIYFQGNSAPDKSGLPSDRFSAERTGGSVSTLTIQRTQQEDSAVYLCASSSSLGLAGETQYFGPGTRLLVL.

This clonotype was observed a handful of times. The chain combines TRBV24-1 with TRBJ2-3; TRBD2 is a possible D gene (5 bases). Deletions cut 6 bases from V and 3 bases from J, with 9 bases between. The CDR3 has 13 residues. Germline V gene lookup returns CDR1 KGHDR and CDR2 SFDVKD. This CDR3 is CATSPGKTDTQYF. CDR3 coding DNA: TGTGCCACCAGTCCCGGGAAAACAGATACGCAGTATTTT.

This clonotype was detected a few times. This chain links TRBV19 with TRBJ2-5; 7 nucleotides agree with TRBD1. V trimming: 4 bases; J trimming: 5 bases; junction bases outside the gene matches: 4. The CDR3 is 13 amino acids. Germline loops: CDR1 LNHDA, CDR2 SQIVND (reference sequence). CDR3 nucleotide sequence: TGTGCCAGTAGTACGACAGGGAGCGAGACCCAGTACTTC. Translating it yields CASSTTGSETQYF.

The rearrangement links TRBV12-3 or TRBV12-4 to TRBJ2-5; TRBD1 matches 8 bases. V lost 6 bases to trimming and J lost 5 bases; unmatched junction nucleotides: 11. The CDR3 consists of 15 residues. The CDR3 DNA reads TGTGCCAGCAGCCGATCCGACAGGGGCGACGAGACCCAGTACTTC. Translating gives CASSRSDRGDETQYF.

The chain uses TRBV6-1 and TRBJ2-6, with TRBD1 matching 8 bases. With 7 bases clipped from V and 0 bases from J, the junction kept 5 bases outside the gene matches. Germline values: CDR1 MNHNS, CDR2 SASEGT. The CDR3 runs to 16 residues. For the CDR3, the DNA is TGTGCCAGCACCCAGGACAGGGCCTCTGGGGCCAACGTCCTGACTTTC. It is translated as CASTQDRASGANVLTF.

This clonotype was seen more than once but under ten times. The chain combines TRBV10-3 with TRBJ2-1; 7 bases are shared with TRBD1. The CDR3 runs to 13 residues. Germline-derived CDR1 and CDR2 are ENHRY and SYGVKD. The ends lost 6 bases at V and 10 bases at J; junction bases unmatched: 9. The CDR3 sequence is CAISDRAHGEQFF. CDR3 DNA sequence: TGTGCCATCAGCGACAGGGCCCATGGGGAGCAGTTCTTC.

At least ten counts were recorded for this clonotype. The V gene is TRBV7-9, the J gene TRBJ2-1, with 8 nucleotides matching TRBD2. Per germline, CDR1 SEHNR and CDR2 FQNEAQ (reference sequence). The V segment lost 2 bases and the J segment 6 bases; nucleotides outside the gene matches: 6. The CDR3 loop spans 15 amino acids. DNA of the CDR3: TGTGCCAGCAGCTTATTGGCGGGAGGTCGCAATGAGCAGTTCTTC. This translates into CASSLLAGGRNEQFF.

V gene TRBV4-1 combines with J gene TRBJ2-3; possibly TRBD1 or TRBD2 for D (5 bases each). Per germline, CDR1 MGHRA and CDR2 YSYEKL. The length of the CDR3 is 15 residues. V gave up 4 bases and J gave up 0 bases, with 11 bases separating them. The CDR3 DNA sequence: TGCGCCAGCAGCCCCTGGGACGGGAGCACAGATACGCAGTATTTT. Translated, it gives CASSPWDGSTDTQYF.

This clonotype has a count of ten or more. The chain combines TRBV12-3 or TRBV12-4 with TRBJ2-7; TRBD1 is a possible D gene (6 bases). CDR3 length: 14 residues. With 7 bases removed from V and 2 bases from J, the gap between germline ends came to 15 bases. Here the CDR3 reads CASTWGHGTYEQYF. For the CDR3, the DNA is TGTGCCAGCACTTGGGGACACGGAACCTACGAGCAGTACTTC.

V usage is TRBV24-1 and J usage is TRBJ2-2, with TRBD1 matching 10 bases. The CDR3 totals 16 residues. J lost 8 bases, V lost 4 bases, and 9 bases had no gene match. Germline loops: CDR1 KGHDR, CDR2 SFDVKD. CDR3 nucleotides: TGTGCCACCAGTGAAACCGGGACAGGGGAAGTTGGGGAGCTGTTTTTT. This translates into CATSETGTGEVGELFF.

This clonotype was counted at least ten times. The chain couples TRBV5-1 to TRBJ2-7, with D possibly matching TRBD1 (6 bases). V lost 0 bases, J lost 3 bases, and 10 bases lay in between. CDR1 and CDR2 from the germline V gene are SGHRS and YFSETQ. This CDR3 has 14 residues. The CDR3 DNA is TGCGCCAGCAGCTTGGCTGGGACACTCTACGAGCAGTACTTC. Protein: CASSLAGTLYEQYF.

The gene calls are TRBV5-4 and TRBJ2-1; 9 bases fit TRBD2. With 6 bases clipped from V and 10 bases from J, the junction kept 11 bases outside the gene matches. Germline values: CDR1 SGHNT, CDR2 YYREEE (reference sequence). This CDR3 is built from 14 residues. The CDR3 sequence: CASTPGLADGEQFF. CDR3 coding DNA: TGTGCCAGCACCCCGGGACTAGCAGACGGAGAGCAGTTCTTC.

The CDR3 DNA sequence: TGCAGTGCTAGAGTAGGGGGCAGGGCAGGGACTTCGCCCCAGCATTTT. Residues: CSARVGGRAGTSPQHF. The chain carries TRBV20-1 and TRBJ1-5, with TRBD1 identical over 7 bases. The germline gives CDR1 DFQATT, CDR2 SNEGSKA (reference sequence). Germline trimming cut 1 base from V and 9 bases from J; bases unmatched to any gene: 15. There are 16 residues in the CDR3.

The chain carries TRBV3-1 and TRBJ2-5, with D possibly TRBD2 on 5 matching bases. Between the trimmed V and J ends, which lost 0 bases and 5 bases, there was a span of 16 bases. This CDR3 contains 16 residues. CDR1 is LGHDT and CDR2 is YNNKEL in the germline V gene (reference sequence). CDR3 residues: CASSQEGRLAGETQYF. DNA of the CDR3: TGTGCCAGCAGCCAAGAAGGGCGGCTAGCCGGGGAGACCCAGTACTTC.

The rearrangement links TRBV20-1 to TRBJ2-1; 12 bases line up with TRBD2. There are 14 residues in the CDR3. Germline CDR1 and CDR2: DFQATT and SNEGSKA (reference sequence). J lost 10 bases, V lost 5 bases, and 9 bases had no gene match. CDR3 coding DNA: TGCAGTGCTCCCGGGACTAGCGGGCTGCGGGAGCAGTTCTTC. Its protein product is CSAPGTSGLREQFF.

The chain employs TRBV12-3 or TRBV12-4 and TRBJ1-4; D is perhaps TRBD1 (6 bases). CDR3 length equals 13 residues. V lost 8 bases and J lost 4, with 11 bases in between. The CDR3 spells CASGRTVNEKLFF. Here the CDR3 DNA reads TGTGCCAGCGGGCGGACAGTTAATGAAAAACTGTTTTTT.

As for this clonotype: Since a far larger clone is one base different, this is likely a read error. This chain uses TRBV2 with TRBJ2-7; possibly TRBD1 for D (5 bases). The germline V gene encodes CDR1 SNHLY and CDR2 FYNNEI. The CDR3 covers 11 residues. For the CDR3, the DNA is TGTGCCAGCAGCCAGGGCTACGAGCAGCACTTC. Translated: CASSQGYEQHF.

A few counts support this clonotype. The V and J genes are TRBV15 and TRBJ2-2; D unclear. Germline loops: CDR1 LNHNV, CDR2 YYDKDF (reference sequence). V gave up 1 base and J gave up 6 bases, with 6 bases separating them. This CDR3 comprises 13 residues. The CDR3 coding sequence is TGTGCCACCAGCAGAGCCCTGCCCGGGGAGCTGTTTTTT. Translated, it gives CATSRALPGELFF.